These 5 T cell receptor beta chains were all obtained from the same sample, sequenced in a study of T cell responses to AZD1222 COVID-19 vaccine (dated by TCRdb to the early 2020s). Library preparation employed the immunoSEQ multiplex PCR assay. TCRdb re-hosts the immuneACCESS table, in-frame sequences only. Its copies lack some clones; in the studies checked, an unresolved V gene accounts for under half of them, and the cause for the rest is not known. The sample includes 95,000 to 120,000 clones, with roughly 87% observed a single time. The top ten constitute over 3% of the sample. What the time point label conveys for this sample: baseline before first vaccination. Per the publication, the treatment or condition label means: meningococcal conjugate vaccine given as trial control. The sequenced sample was peripheral blood, obtained on day 0 of MenACWY control vaccination. The receptors were gathered from an adult in good health.

The genes are TRBV4-3 and TRBJ2-1; TRBD2 is a possible D gene (6 bases). Germline loops: CDR1 LGHNA, CDR2 YSLEER. Trimming left V 3 bases short and J 10 bases short, with 19 bases between. This CDR3 spans 15 amino acids. The CDR3 nucleotides are TGCGCCAGCAGCCACACGGGACTCACTTTAGGAGAGCAGTTCTTC. Residues: CASSHTGLTLGEQFF.

V gene TRBV28 combines with J gene TRBJ1-6; possibly TRBD1 for D (6 bases). From germline, CDR1 is MDHEN and CDR2 SYDVKM. Deletions cut 2 bases from V and 8 bases from J, with 13 bases between. CDR3 length equals 15 residues. As DNA, the CDR3 is TGTGCCAGCAGTTTAATGGGACAACGAGATTCACCCCTCCACTTT. It yields the protein CASSLMGQRDSPLHF.

V gene TRBV6-6 combines with J gene TRBJ1-3; D not certain. Germline V gene data show CDR1 as MNHNY and CDR2 as SVGAGI (reference sequence). Between the trimmed V and J ends, which lost 5 bases and 0 bases, there was a span of 26 bases. There are 20 residues in the CDR3. The chain's CDR3 is CASSLQGWGVQSGSGNTIYF. Here the CDR3 DNA reads TGTGCCAGCAGTCTTCAAGGTTGGGGTGTACAAAGCGGCTCTGGAAACACCATATATTTT.

The rearrangement links TRBV10-3 to TRBJ1-1, with 9 bases that match TRBD1. This CDR3 region has 13 residues. Germline trimming cut 10 bases from V and 2 bases from J; bases unmatched to any gene: 5. The germline V gene encodes CDR1 ENHRY and CDR2 SYGVKD. The CDR3 loop reads CATGTGLNTEAFF. The CDR3 region has the DNA TGTGCCACGGGGACAGGGCTAAACACTGAAGCTTTCTTT.

The chain combines TRBV5-1 with TRBJ2-7; the match to TRBD2 covers 11 bases. The germline CDR1 and CDR2 sequences are SGHRS and YFSETQ. V was pared by 0 bases and J by 9 bases, with 8 bases of the junction left unmatched. CDR3 length equals 15 residues. The CDR3 DNA reads as TGCGCCAGCAGCTTGGATGCTAGCGGGGGGCAAGGGCAGTACTTC. Translating it yields CASSLDASGGQGQYF. The whole variable domain, remainder taken from reference TRBV5-1 and TRBJ2-7, is KAGVTQTPRYLIKTRGQQVTLSCSPISGHRSVSWYQQTPGQGLQFLFEYFSETQRNKGNFPGRFSGRQFSNSRSEMNVSTLELGDSALYLCASSLDASGGQGQYFGPGTRLTVT.